This section outlines one T cell receptor (beta chain) sequence together with its context. This sample was included in a study of cytomegalovirus exposure and HLA in healthy donors. In germline, CDR1 is MNHEY, CDR2 SMNVEV (reference sequence). The CDR3 is 13 amino acids. Trimming pared 3 bases from V and 8 bases from J, leaving 13 bases between. The assay was immunoSEQ multiplex PCR, and TCRdb's table has in-frame clones only and misses some. The data hold about 330,000 clones, with around 90% observed a single time. The origin of this receptor is a woman aged 25 to 39 in good health and CMV-seropositive. V usage is TRBV27 and J usage is TRBJ1-2, with unresolved D. What was sequenced was PBMCs. The CDR3 DNA is TGTGCCAGCAGTTTCGGTAGTGCGGAAGGCTACACCTTC. It is translated as CASSFGSAEGYTF.